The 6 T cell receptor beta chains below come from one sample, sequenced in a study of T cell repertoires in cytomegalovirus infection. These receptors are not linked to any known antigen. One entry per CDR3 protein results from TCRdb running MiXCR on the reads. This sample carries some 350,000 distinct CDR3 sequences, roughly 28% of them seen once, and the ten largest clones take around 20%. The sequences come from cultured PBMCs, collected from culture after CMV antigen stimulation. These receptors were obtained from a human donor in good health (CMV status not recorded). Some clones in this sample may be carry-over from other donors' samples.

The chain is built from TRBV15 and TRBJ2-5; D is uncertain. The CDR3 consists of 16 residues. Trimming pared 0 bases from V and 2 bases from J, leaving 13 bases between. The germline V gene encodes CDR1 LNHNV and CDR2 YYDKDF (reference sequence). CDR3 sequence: CATSRDSLNLQETQYF. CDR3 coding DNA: TGTGCCACCAGCAGAGATTCATTAAATCTACAAGAGACCCAGTACTTC.

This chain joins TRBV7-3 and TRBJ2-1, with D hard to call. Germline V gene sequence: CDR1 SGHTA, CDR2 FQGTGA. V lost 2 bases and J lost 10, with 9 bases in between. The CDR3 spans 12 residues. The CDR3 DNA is TGTGCCAGCAGCTTAGTTCCCGGGGAGCAGTTCTTC. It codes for CASSLVPGEQFF.

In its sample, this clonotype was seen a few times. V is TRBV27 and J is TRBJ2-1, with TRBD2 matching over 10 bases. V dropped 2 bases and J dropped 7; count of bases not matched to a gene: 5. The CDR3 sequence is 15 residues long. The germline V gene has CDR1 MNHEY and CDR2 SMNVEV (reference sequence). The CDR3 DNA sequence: TGTGCCAGCAGTTTACTAGCGGGGGAACTAAATGAGCAGTTCTTC. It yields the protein CASSLLAGELNEQFF.

CDR3 sequence reads: CASNRAASGYTF. The DNA of the CDR3 is TGTGCCAGCAACAGGGCAGCGAGTGGCTACACCTTC. This chain links TRBV19 with TRBJ1-2, with D possibly being TRBD1 (6 bases). With 9 bases removed from V and 7 bases from J, the gap between germline ends came to 15 bases. The length of the CDR3 is 12 residues. Germline CDR1 is LNHDA and CDR2 is SQIVND (reference sequence).

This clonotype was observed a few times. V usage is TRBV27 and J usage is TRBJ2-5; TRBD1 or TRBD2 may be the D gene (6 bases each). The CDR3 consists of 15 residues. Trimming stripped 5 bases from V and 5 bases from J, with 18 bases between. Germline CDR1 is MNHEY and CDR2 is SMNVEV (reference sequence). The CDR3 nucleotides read TGTGCCAGCAGTCCGCGGGACACTAAGGGGGAGACCCAGTACTTC. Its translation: CASSPRDTKGETQYF.

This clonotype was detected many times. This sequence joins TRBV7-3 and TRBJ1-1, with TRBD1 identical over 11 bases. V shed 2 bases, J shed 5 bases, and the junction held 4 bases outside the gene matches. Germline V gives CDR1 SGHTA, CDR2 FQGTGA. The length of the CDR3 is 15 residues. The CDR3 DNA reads TGTGCCAGCAGCTTATCCGGGACAGGGGGAACTGAAGCTTTCTTT. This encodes CASSLSGTGGTEAFF.